This TCR beta chain was captured by sequencing in a study of T cell repertoires in cytomegalovirus infection. Study observations and caveats: In two of eight donors, the top clonotype was HLA-C-restricted CMV-specific.

TCRdb reanalysed the reads using MiXCR and keeps one entry per CDR3 protein. Altogether about 920,000 distinct CDR3 sequences are present, roughly 31% being singletons, with the ten largest covering roughly 13%. A note on this clonotype: The antigen is undetermined.

The trim removed 7 bases at V and 1 base at J, leaving 6 bases unmatched. The CDR3 is made up of 15 amino acids. Germline lookup yields CDR1 MNHNS and CDR2 SASEGT. The starting material was cultured CD8+ T cells from PBMCs, obtained from culture after CMV antigen stimulation. The chain combines TRBV6-1 with TRBJ1-1; 10 bases match TRBD1. The sequence was obtained from a human donor in good health (CMV status not recorded). Some clones in this sample may be carry-over from other donors' samples. The DNA of the CDR3 is TGTGCCAGCACCCCGAGGACAGGGGGGAACACTGAAGCTTTCTTT. Translating it yields CASTPRTGGNTEAFF.